This T cell receptor (beta chain) came from a study of blood T cell repertoires in COVID-19. The germline gives CDR1 MNHEY, CDR2 SVGAGI. The CDR3 sequence is 15 residues long. V lost 1 base and J 0 bases, leaving 6 bases between the germline ends. The data were produced by immunoSEQ multiplex PCR, yet TCRdb's version contains in-frame clones alone and is incomplete. Of about 200,000 clones in the sample, 80% to 95% were seen once. The specimen was peripheral blood. The genes are TRBV6-5 and TRBJ1-4; D call uncertain. This receptor was taken from a man aged 50 to 60 with acute or convalescent COVID-19. Written as DNA, the CDR3 is TGTGCCAGCAGTTACTATAAAACAACTAATGAAAAACTGTTTTTT. It encodes CASSYYKTTNEKLFF.